The entry below describes one T cell receptor beta chain. The sample originates from a study of response to subunit inactivated influenza vaccine. The junction had 10 bases not matched to a gene; V was cut back by 6 bases and J by 4 bases. Germline assignment: CDR1 SNHLY and CDR2 FYNNEI. This CDR3 is built from 15 residues. A single record per CDR3 protein comes from TCRdb applying MiXCR to the RT-PCR reads. The table includes roughly 710,000 distinct CDR3 sequences, less than 15% detected once. This receptor was identified in a man aged 45-65 years who received an inactivated influenza vaccine. The sample here was PBMCs from blood, taken approximately 15 days before vaccination. The chain uses TRBV2 and TRBJ1-1; TRBD1 aligns across 8 bases. CDR3 residues: CASRNQGAGSTEAFF. The CDR3, as DNA: TGTGCCAGCAGGAACCAGGGGGCCGGGAGCACTGAAGCTTTCTTT.